This T cell receptor beta chain was captured in a study of blood T cell repertoires in COVID-19. Sequencing was performed with immunoSEQ multiplex PCR; in TCRdb, only in-frame clones are kept and a portion is missing. The profile shows under 200,000 clones, roughly 84% of them singletons. The germline CDR1 and CDR2 sequences are MNHEY and SVGAGI. The CDR3 extends over 15 amino acids. Trimming took 2 bases from V and 7 from J; bases not matched to a gene: 8. Sample: peripheral blood. V and J are TRBV6-5 and TRBJ1-2, with 9 bases matching TRBD1. This receptor was identified in an older woman with acute or convalescent COVID-19. CDR3 DNA sequence: TGTGCCAGCAGTTACGGCTGGGGACAGGGCTCTGGCTACACCTTC. It is translated as CASSYGWGQGSGYTF.